These 10 T cell receptor beta chains were all obtained from the same sample, sequenced in a study of blood T cells in healthy people across ages (dated by TCRdb to between 2014 and 2017). Library construction relied on 5' RACE. TCRdb records Illumina HiSeq 2500 as the sequencer. A second about 6 to 11 cycle PCR used a sample-barcoded 5' primer and a J-beta primer mix. TCRdb cleaned the public reads at Q25 with fastp, built clones with MiXCR and kept in-frame beta chains. Every entry covers one CDR3 protein and lists the most common genes and DNA from its rows. The sample table holds around 990,000 distinct CDR3 sequences, of which approximately 26% were seen once. Jointly, the top ten make up around 0.75% of the sample. The same sample was also used in a study of T cells of mothers and their children.

Source material: blood. These receptors were taken from a girl aged 2 to 9 in good health.

V is TRBV6-5 and J is TRBJ1-2; tentative D call: TRBD1 (6 bases). The CDR3 is 18 amino acids. V lost 2 bases to trimming and J lost 4 bases, with 23 bases between them. Per the germline V gene, CDR1 is MNHEY and CDR2 is SVGAGI. The chain's CDR3 is CASSYSKLRTAEGYGYTF. CDR3 coding DNA: TGTGCCAGCAGTTACAGTAAATTGAGGACAGCCGAGGGCTATGGCTACACCTTC.

This clonotype was found a few times. This chain connects TRBV29-1 to TRBJ2-5; tentatively, D is TRBD2 (5 bases). The DNA end favors TRBJ2-7, so the J call may be wrong. The CDR3 length is 11 residues. Germline V CDR1 and CDR2: SQVTM, ANQGSEA. In DNA form, the CDR3 reads TGCAGCGTTGTAGCGAAGTACGAGCAGTACTTC. This translates into CSVVAKYEQYF.

About this clonotype: Given a much more abundant clone one base away, this may be a read error. The chain joins TRBV2 to TRBJ2-7, with 9 bases that match TRBD1. The V and J ends lost 0 bases and 5 bases, in that order; junction bases with no gene match: 5. Germline V gene sequence: CDR1 SNHLY, CDR2 FYNNEI. CDR3 size: 15 residues. The CDR3 bases are TGTGCCAGCAGTGAAGCCGGGACAGGGACGAACGAGCAGTACTTC. Its protein product is CASSEAGTGTNEQYF.

This clonotype was detected ten times or more. The chain couples TRBV7-3 to TRBJ2-7, with a weak D call TRBD2 (6 bases). Germline CDR1 is SGHTA and CDR2 is FQGTGA. V was cut by 5 bases and J by 2 bases, with 13 bases left in between. This CDR3 region has 14 residues. Here the CDR3 reads CASSLGRDPYEQYF. CDR3 coding DNA: TGTGCCAGCAGCCTAGGGCGGGACCCCTACGAGCAGTACTTC.

The chain joins TRBV20-1 to TRBJ2-1, with 14 bases lining up with TRBD2. Losses at the gene ends were 0 bases for V and 1 base for J; bases not matched to a gene: 8. Germline V gene sequence: CDR1 DFQATT, CDR2 SNEGSKA (reference sequence). The CDR3 runs 19 residues. The CDR3 DNA reads TGCAGTGCTAGAGATGGGACTAGCGGGAGACGGAGGTCCTACAATGAGCAGTTCTTC. This encodes CSARDGTSGRRRSYNEQFF.

The chain joins TRBV15 to TRBJ2-1, with D perhaps TRBD1 (6 bases). CDR3 length equals 17 residues. V dropped 4 bases and J dropped 0 bases, with 16 bases sitting between them. CDR1 LNHNV and CDR2 YYDKDF come from the germline V gene (reference sequence). The DNA for the CDR3 is TGTGCCACCAGCATTGGTTGGGGGCCTACCTCCTACAATGAGCAGTTCTTC. It encodes CATSIGWGPTSYNEQFF.

The chain has TRBV6-6 and TRBJ2-7; D is unresolved. The V gene's germline CDR1 is MNHNY and CDR2 SVGAGI (reference sequence). V was shortened by 5 bases and J by 0 bases, with 14 bases between the two germline ends. The CDR3 contains 15 residues. The CDR3 region is CASSPGTEHSYEQYF. CDR3 bases: TGTGCCAGCAGTCCCGGCACGGAACACTCCTACGAGCAGTACTTC.

V gene TRBV7-2 combines with J gene TRBJ1-2; D may be TRBD1 (6 bases). Germline CDR1 SGHTA, CDR2 FQGNSA. The CDR3 covers 13 residues. V lost 5 bases and J 5 bases, leaving 12 bases between the germline ends. CDR3 sequence reads: CASSPGAGYGYTF. The CDR3 DNA reads as TGTGCCAGCAGCCCAGGGGCGGGGTATGGCTACACCTTC.

The V gene is TRBV9, the J gene TRBJ2-7; no clear D. The CDR3 has 14 amino acids. Germline V gene lookup returns CDR1 SGDLS and CDR2 YYNGEE. The V end lost 4 bases, the J end lost 3 bases, and 14 bases lay between the germline ends. This CDR3 reads CASSPRQFDYEQYF. CDR3 nucleotides: TGTGCCAGCAGCCCCCGACAATTTGACTACGAGCAGTACTTC.

About this clonotype: Mismatch with germline at one junction end may stem from a read error. The V call is TRBV4-3, the J call TRBJ2-1, with D perhaps matching TRBD2 (6 bases). Germline CDR1 LGHNA, CDR2 YSLEER. This CDR3 contains 14 residues. Here the CDR3 reads CASCQVGLADEQFF. CDR3 bases: TGCGCCAGCTGCCAAGTTGGGTTAGCGGATGAGCAGTTCTTC.